This T cell receptor beta chain originates from a study of shared clonotypes between healthy human individuals. Study-level background: Used for every donor were three CD4 naive, three CD4 memory, two CD8 naive and one CD8 memory plate.

At deep level, the assay was performed. Libraries were prepared by immunoSEQ multiplex PCR; TCRdb keeps only in-frame clonotypes and omits some of them. The repertoire holds around 2,000,000 clones, with 95% as singletons. A CD45RA-negative memory subset and a CD45RA+ naive subset were separated from the CD4+ cells. The CDR3 is made up of 20 amino acids. Trimming cost V 1 base and J 0 bases; bases outside gene matches: 9. From germline, CDR1 is MGHRA and CDR2 YSYEKL. The sequencing input was naive CD4+ T cells sorted from blood. Described subset: CD45RA+ positively selected. The chain has TRBV4-1 and TRBJ2-3; the match to TRBD2 covers 14 bases. The clonotype comes from a young man in good health. The CDR3 is CASSQAPGLAGAPSTDTQYF. Written as DNA, the CDR3 is TGCGCCAGCAGCCAAGCCCCGGGACTAGCGGGGGCACCGAGCACAGATACGCAGTATTTT.